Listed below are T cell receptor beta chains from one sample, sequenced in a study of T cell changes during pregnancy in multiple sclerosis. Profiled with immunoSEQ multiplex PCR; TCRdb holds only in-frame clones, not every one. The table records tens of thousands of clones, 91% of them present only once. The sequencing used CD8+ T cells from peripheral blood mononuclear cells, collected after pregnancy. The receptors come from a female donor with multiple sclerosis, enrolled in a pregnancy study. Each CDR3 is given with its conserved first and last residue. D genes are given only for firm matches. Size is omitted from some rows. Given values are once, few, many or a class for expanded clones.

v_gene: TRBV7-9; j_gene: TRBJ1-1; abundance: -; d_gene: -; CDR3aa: CASSLVRFPEAFF; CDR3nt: TGTGCCAGCAGCTTAGTCCGGTTTCCTGAAGCTTTCTTT
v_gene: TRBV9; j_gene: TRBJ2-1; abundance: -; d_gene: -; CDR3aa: CASSVGLAVTSYNEQFF; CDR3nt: TGTGCCAGCAGCGTAGGGTTAGCGGTGACCTCCTACAATGAGCAGTTCTTC
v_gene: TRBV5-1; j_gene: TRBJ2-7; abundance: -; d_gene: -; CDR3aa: CASSLVLSSYEQYF; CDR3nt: TGCGCCAGCAGCTTGGTATTGAGTTCCTACGAGCAGTACTTC
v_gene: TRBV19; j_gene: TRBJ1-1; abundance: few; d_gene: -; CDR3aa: CASSYRRETNTEAFF; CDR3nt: TGTGCCAGTAGCTATCGGCGAGAGACTAACACTGAAGCTTTCTTT
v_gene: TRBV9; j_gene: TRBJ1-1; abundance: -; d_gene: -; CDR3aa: CASSVITGNTEAFF; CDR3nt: TGTGCCAGCAGCGTTATTACAGGGAACACTGAAGCTTTCTTT
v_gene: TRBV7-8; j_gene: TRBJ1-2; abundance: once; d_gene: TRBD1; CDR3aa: CASSRGQDQTNYGYTF; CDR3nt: TGTGCCAGCAGCCGAGGACAGGACCAAACCAACTATGGCTACACCTTC
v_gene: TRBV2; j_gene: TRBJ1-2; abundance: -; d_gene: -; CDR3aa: CASSDLVIGDTNYGYTF; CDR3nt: TGTGCCAGCAGCGACCTTGTAATCGGGGATACTAACTATGGCTACACCTTC
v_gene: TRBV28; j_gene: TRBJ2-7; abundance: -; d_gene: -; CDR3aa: CASRIQGYEQYF; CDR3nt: TGTGCCAGCAGAATTCAGGGGTACGAGCAGTACTTC
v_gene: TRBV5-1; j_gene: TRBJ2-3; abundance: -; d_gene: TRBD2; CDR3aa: CASRASGSTDTQYF; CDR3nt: TGCGCCAGCAGGGCTAGCGGGAGCACAGATACGCAGTATTTT
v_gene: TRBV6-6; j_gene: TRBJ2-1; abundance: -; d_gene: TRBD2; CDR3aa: CASSSGLATNNEQFF; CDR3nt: TGTGCCAGCAGTTCTGGACTAGCCACAAACAATGAGCAGTTCTTC
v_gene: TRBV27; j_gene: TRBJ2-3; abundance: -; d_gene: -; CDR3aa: CASSTRTDTQYF; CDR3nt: TGTGCCAGCAGTACTAGAACAGATACGCAGTATTTT
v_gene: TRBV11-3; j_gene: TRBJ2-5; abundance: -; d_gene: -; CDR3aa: CASSLDLGGKETQYF; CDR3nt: TGTGCCAGCAGCTTAGATTTGGGAGGCAAAGAGACCCAGTACTTC
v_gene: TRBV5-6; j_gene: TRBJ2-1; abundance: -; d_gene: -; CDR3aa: CASSSQYNEQFF; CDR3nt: TGTGCCAGCAGCTCCCAGTACAATGAGCAGTTCTTC
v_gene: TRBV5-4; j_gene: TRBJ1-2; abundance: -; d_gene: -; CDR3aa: CASSLVGDYGYTF; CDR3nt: TGTGCCAGCAGCTTGGTCGGGGACTATGGCTACACCTTC
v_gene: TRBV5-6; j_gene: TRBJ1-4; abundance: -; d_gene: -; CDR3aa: CASSLDGDEKLFF; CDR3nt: TGTGCCAGCAGCTTGGACGGGGATGAAAAACTGTTTTTT
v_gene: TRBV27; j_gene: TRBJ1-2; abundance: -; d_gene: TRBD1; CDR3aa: CASRQGGYGYTF; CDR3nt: TGTGCCAGTAGACAGGGTGGCTATGGCTACACCTTC
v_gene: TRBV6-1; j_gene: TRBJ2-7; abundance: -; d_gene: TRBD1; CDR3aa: CASSEGQGLYEQYF; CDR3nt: TGTGCCAGCAGTGAGGGACAGGGACTCTACGAGCAGTACTTC
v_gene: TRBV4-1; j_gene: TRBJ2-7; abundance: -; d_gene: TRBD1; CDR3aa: CASSQDRGGYEQYF; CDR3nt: TGCGCCAGCAGCCAGGACAGGGGAGGCTACGAGCAGTACTTC
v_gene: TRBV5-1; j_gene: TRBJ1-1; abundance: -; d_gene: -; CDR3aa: CASSLWSRGGNTEAFF; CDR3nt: TGCGCCAGCAGCTTGTGGTCGAGGGGGGGTAACACTGAAGCTTTCTTT
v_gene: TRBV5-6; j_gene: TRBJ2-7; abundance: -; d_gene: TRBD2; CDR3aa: CASSSISGSKARYEQYF; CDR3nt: TGTGCCAGCAGCTCCATCAGCGGGAGTAAAGCGAGGTACGAGCAGTACTTC
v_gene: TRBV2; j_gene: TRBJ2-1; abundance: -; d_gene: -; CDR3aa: CASSEGSPTNEQFF; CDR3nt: TGTGCCAGCAGTGAGGGCAGCCCTACCAATGAGCAGTTCTTC
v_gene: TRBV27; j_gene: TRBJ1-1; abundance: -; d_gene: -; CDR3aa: CASRGAGKNTEAFF; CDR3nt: TGTGCCAGCAGGGGGGCCGGAAAGAACACTGAAGCTTTCTTT
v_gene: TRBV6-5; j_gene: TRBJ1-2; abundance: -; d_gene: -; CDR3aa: CASSYSPSGGYTF; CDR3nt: TGTGCCAGCAGTTACTCGCCCTCGGGGGGCTACACCTTC
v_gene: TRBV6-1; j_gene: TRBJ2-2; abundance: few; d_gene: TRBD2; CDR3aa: CASSDGSGDTGELFF; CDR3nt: TGTGCCAGCAGTGATGGAAGCGGGGACACCGGGGAGCTGTTTTTT
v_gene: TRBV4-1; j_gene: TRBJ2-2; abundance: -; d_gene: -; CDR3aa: CASSQEIMATGELFF; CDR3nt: TGCGCCAGCAGCCAAGAAATAATGGCCACCGGGGAGCTGTTTTTT
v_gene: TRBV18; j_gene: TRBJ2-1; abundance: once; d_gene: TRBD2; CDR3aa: CASSPSGTSNEQFF; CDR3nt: TGTGCCAGCTCACCTAGCGGGACTTCGAATGAGCAGTTCTTC
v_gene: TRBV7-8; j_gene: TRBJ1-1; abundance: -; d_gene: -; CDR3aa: CASSPLPRDTEAFF; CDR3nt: TGTGCCAGCAGCCCCCTCCCTCGGGACACTGAAGCTTTCTTT
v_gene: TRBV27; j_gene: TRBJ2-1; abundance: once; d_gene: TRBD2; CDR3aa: CASSFPGLAGRGQFF; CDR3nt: TGTGCCAGCAGTTTTCCGGGACTAGCGGGGAGGGGGCAGTTCTTC
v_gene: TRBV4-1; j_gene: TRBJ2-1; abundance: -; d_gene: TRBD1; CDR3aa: CASSQAGTGPYNEQFF; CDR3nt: TGCGCCAGCAGCCAAGCCGGGACAGGGCCCTACAATGAGCAGTTCTTC
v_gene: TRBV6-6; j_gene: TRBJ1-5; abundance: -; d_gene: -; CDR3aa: CASSFGDTHQPQHF; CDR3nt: TGTGCCAGCAGTTTCGGGGACACTCATCAGCCCCAGCATTTT
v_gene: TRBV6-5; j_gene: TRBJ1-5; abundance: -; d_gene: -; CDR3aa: CASSRSGAQPQHF; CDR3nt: TGTGCCAGCAGTAGATCGGGTGCTCAGCCCCAGCATTTT
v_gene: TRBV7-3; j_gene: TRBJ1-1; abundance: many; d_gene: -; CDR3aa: CASSRSVYTEAFF; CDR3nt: TGTGCCAGCAGCCGATCAGTTTACACTGAAGCTTTCTTT
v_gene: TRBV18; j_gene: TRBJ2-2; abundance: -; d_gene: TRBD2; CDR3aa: CASSPNPSGGLNTGELFF; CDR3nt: TGTGCCAGCTCACCAAATCCTAGCGGGGGCCTCAACACCGGGGAGCTGTTTTTT
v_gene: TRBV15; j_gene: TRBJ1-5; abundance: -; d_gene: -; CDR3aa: CATSPLVGGSRQPQHF; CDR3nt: TGTGCCACCAGCCCCCTGGTGGGGGGGTCTCGTCAGCCCCAGCATTTT
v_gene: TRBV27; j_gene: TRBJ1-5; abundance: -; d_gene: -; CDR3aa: CASSLSKSGLYQPQHF; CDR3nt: TGTGCCAGCAGTTTAAGCAAATCAGGGTTGTATCAGCCCCAGCATTTT
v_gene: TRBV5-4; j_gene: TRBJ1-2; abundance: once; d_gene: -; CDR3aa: CASSLAVVDGYTF; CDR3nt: TGTGCCAGCAGCTTGGCGGTTGTTGATGGCTACACCTTC
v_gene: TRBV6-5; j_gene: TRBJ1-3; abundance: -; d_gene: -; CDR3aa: CASRATGTGNTIYF; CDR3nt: TGTGCCAGCAGGGCCACAGGGACTGGAAACACCATATATTTT
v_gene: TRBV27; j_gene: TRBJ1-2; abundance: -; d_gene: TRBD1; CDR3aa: CASNGQGDYGYTF; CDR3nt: TGTGCCAGCAACGGACAGGGCGACTATGGCTACACCTTC
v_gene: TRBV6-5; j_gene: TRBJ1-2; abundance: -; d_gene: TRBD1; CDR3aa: CASSSQGAAGGYTF; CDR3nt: TGTGCCAGCAGCTCACAGGGGGCGGCGGGGGGCTACACCTTC
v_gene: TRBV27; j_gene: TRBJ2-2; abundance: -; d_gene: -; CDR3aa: CASSLGQEGTGELFF; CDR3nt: TGTGCCAGCAGTTTGGGGCAGGAGGGCACCGGGGAGCTGTTTTTT
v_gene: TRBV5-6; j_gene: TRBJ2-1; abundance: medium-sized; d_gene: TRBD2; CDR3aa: CASSWGTSGRHYNEQFF; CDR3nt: TGTGCCAGCAGCTGGGGGACTAGCGGGAGGCACTACAATGAGCAGTTCTTC
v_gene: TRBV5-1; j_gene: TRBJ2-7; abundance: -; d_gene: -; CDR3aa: CASSLEQSYEQYF; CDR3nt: TGCGCCAGCAGCTTGGAACAGAGCTACGAGCAGTACTTC
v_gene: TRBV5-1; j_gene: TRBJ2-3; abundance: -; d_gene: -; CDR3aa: CASSLGGDTQYF; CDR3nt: TGCGCCAGCAGCTTGGGGGGCGATACGCAGTATTTT
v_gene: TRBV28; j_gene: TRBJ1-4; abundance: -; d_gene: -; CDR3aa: CASSSPPTLAATNEKLFF; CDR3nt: TGTGCCAGCAGTTCACCCCCCACGTTAGCAGCAACTAATGAAAAACTGTTTTTT
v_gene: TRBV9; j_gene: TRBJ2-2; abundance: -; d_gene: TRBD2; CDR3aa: CASSILAGGRELFF; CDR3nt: TGTGCCAGCAGCATTTTAGCGGGAGGCAGGGAGCTGTTTTTT
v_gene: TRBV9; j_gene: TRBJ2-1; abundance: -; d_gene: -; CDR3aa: CASSVARSTEQFF; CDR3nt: TGTGCCAGCAGCGTAGCTCGGTCTACTGAGCAGTTCTTC
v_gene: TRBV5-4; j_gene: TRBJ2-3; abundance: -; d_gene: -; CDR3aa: CASSLKRELLTDTQYF; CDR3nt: TGTGCCAGCAGCTTGAAGAGGGAGCTACTGACAGATACGCAGTATTTT
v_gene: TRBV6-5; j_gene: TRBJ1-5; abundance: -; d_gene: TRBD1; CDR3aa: CASSFDRGYHQPQHF; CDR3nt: TGTGCCAGCAGTTTTGACAGGGGGTACCATCAGCCCCAGCATTTT